This T cell receptor (beta chain) is drawn from a study of blood T cell repertoires in COVID-19. Study context: In each case, the material was cDNA or gDNA derived from T cells, B-cell-depleted T cells, or PBMCs.

Original handling: From reference gene primer amplification, estimates of nucleated cell counts were derived. Sequencing used immunoSEQ multiplex PCR; TCRdb keeps in-frame clones, though not all of them. The DNA was the basis for D and trimming; V, J and clone size are from that table. The table has more than 100,000 clones, approximately 89% seen once. There are 14 residues in the CDR3. Trimming removed 6 bases from V and 1 base from J; junction bases left unmatched: 5. Germline lookup yields CDR1 MDHEN and CDR2 SYDVKM. The sequenced sample consisted of peripheral blood. The clonotype was recovered from a woman aged 80 or over in a cohort sampled during active COVID-19. The rearrangement joins TRBV28 to TRBJ1-2, with TRBD1 matching over 7 bases. CDR3 nucleotide sequence: TGTGCCAGCAGCTCGGGACAGTTTAACTATGGCTACACCTTC. Translating it yields CASSSGQFNYGYTF.